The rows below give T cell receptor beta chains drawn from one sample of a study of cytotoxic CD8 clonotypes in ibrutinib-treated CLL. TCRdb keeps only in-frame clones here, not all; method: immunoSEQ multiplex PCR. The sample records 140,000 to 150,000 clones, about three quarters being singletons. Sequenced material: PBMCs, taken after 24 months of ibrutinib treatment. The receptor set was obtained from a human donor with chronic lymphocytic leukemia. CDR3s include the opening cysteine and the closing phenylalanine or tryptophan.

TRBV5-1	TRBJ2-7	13	CASRPGQGDEQYF
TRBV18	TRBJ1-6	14	CASSPGTIGSPLHF
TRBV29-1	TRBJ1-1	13	CSVEVGAGTEAFF
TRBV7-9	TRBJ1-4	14	CASSTTGFNEKLFF
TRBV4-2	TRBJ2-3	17	CASSPRLAGASTDTQYF
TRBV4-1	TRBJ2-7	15	CASSQGDRPAGEQYF
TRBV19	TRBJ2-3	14	CASSRGGGTDTQYF
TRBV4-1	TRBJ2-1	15	CASSQVAHTNNEQFF
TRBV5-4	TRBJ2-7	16	CASSAGGHSTSYEQYF
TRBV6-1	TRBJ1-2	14	CASSEGGDNYGYTF
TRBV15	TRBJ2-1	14	CATSRDLGVQEQFF
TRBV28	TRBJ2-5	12	CASSFGQETQYF
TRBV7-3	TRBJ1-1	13	CASSPTGGTEAFF
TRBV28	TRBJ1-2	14	CASSLVGRGLGYTF
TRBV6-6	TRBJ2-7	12	CASRLALYEQYF
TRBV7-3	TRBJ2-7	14	CASSLQGGSYEQYF
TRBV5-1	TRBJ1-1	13	CASSFVSKLEAFF
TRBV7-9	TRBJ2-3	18	CASSLKARLAGITDTQYF
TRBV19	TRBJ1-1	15	CASSQGTGWNTEAFF
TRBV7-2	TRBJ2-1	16	CASSPPGVAGYNEQFF
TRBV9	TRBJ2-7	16	CASSVGGTQSSYEQYF
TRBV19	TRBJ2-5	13	CASGASGIETQYF
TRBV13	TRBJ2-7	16	CASSPTWGQGSYEQYF
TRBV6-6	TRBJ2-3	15	CASSYEAGGQGTQYF